This passage covers 27 T cell receptor beta chains from one sample sequenced in a study of blood T cell repertoires in COVID-19. Method: immunoSEQ multiplex PCR; TCRdb's copy keeps in-frame clones and lacks some. Found here are 150,000 to 200,000 clones, roughly 80% of them singletons; the top ten hold over 11%. The specimen was peripheral blood. These receptors were collected from a woman older than 75 with acute or convalescent COVID-19.

The CDR3 loop is CASSLGGLNTGELFF. As DNA, the CDR3 is TGTGCCAGCAGCTTAGGAGGACTAAACACCGGGGAGCTGTTTTTT. The genes are TRBV7-8 and TRBJ2-2, with D possibly matching TRBD2 (6 bases). CDR1 is SGHVS and CDR2 is FQNEAQ in the germline V gene. CDR3 length equals 15 residues. V lost 1 base and J 2 bases, leaving 8 bases between the germline ends.

The chain employs TRBV2 and TRBJ2-5; 12 positions agree with TRBD2. CDR3 length equals 16 residues. Germline V gives CDR1 SNHLY, CDR2 FYNNEI. Germline trimming cut 6 bases from V and 5 bases from J; bases unmatched to any gene: 10. As DNA, the CDR3 is TGTGCCAGCAGATCCCTAGCGGGGGGGCCCGGGGAGACCCAGTACTTC. Amino acid sequence: CASRSLAGGPGETQYF.

The V call is TRBV15, the J call TRBJ1-6; TRBD1 is a possible D gene (5 bases). Deletions cut 3 bases from V and 8 bases from J, with 17 bases between. CDR1 and CDR2 (germline): LNHNV, YYDKDF (reference sequence). The CDR3 runs to 16 residues. This chain's CDR3 is CATSRGVTGGDSPLHF. Here the CDR3 DNA reads TGTGCCACCAGCAGGGGAGTCACGGGAGGGGATTCACCCCTCCACTTT.

The genes are TRBV28 and TRBJ1-2, with 7 bases that match TRBD1. This CDR3 spans 12 amino acids. From germline, CDR1 is MDHEN and CDR2 SYDVKM. V was pared by 6 bases and J by 10 bases, with 8 bases of the junction left unmatched. The CDR3 spells CASRLGGNTYTF. The CDR3, as DNA: TGTGCCAGCAGGTTAGGGGGCAACACCTACACCTTC.

The chain links TRBV14 to TRBJ1-1, with 10 bases identical to TRBD1. V lost 4 bases to trimming and J lost 7 bases; unmatched junction nucleotides: 0. This CDR3 has 12 residues. CDR1 SGHDN and CDR2 FVKESK come from the germline V gene. The CDR3 DNA sequence: TGTGCCAGCAGCCGGACAGGGGGTGAAGCTTTCTTT. Its translation is CASSRTGGEAFF.

This clone turned up a few times. The chain links TRBV29-1 to TRBJ1-1, with TRBD1 identical over 8 bases. The CDR3 sequence is 13 residues long. The germline gives CDR1 SQVTM, CDR2 ANQGSEA. Germline trimming cut 0 bases from V and 8 bases from J; bases unmatched to any gene: 5. The CDR3 loop reads CSVEDRTGREAFF. Written as DNA, the CDR3 is TGCAGCGTTGAAGATCGGACAGGGAGGGAAGCTTTCTTT.

This chain joins TRBV4-2 and TRBJ1-3; 9 bases are shared with TRBD1. V lost 3 bases and J lost 0; bases outside the gene matches: 6. Germline V gene lookup returns CDR1 LGHNA and CDR2 YNFKEQ. This CDR3 has 17 amino acids. The CDR3 loop reads CASSQDRGGSSGNTIYF. CDR3 coding DNA: TGTGCCAGCAGCCAGGACAGGGGAGGAAGCTCTGGAAACACCATATATTTT.

V gene TRBV6-1 combines with J gene TRBJ1-5, with 9 positions matching TRBD1. Germline assignment: CDR1 MNHNS and CDR2 SASEGT. J was trimmed by 6 bases and V by 0 bases; bases with no gene match: 6. The CDR3 has 16 amino acids. CDR3: CASSEARDRVRQPQHF. In nucleotides, the CDR3 is TGTGCCAGCAGTGAAGCGAGGGACAGGGTCCGTCAGCCCCAGCATTTT.

In nucleotides, the CDR3 is TGCAGTGCGAGTGGAGGGGGTAGCAATCAGCCCCAGCATTTT. Translating gives CSASGGGSNQPQHF. This rearrangement joins TRBV20-1 to TRBJ1-5; D may be TRBD1 (6 bases). Trimming removed 6 bases at V and 0 bases at J, with 12 bases between. The CDR3 sequence is 14 residues long. Per germline, CDR1 DFQATT and CDR2 SNEGSKA (reference sequence).

The chain joins TRBV20-1 to TRBJ2-3; either TRBD1 or TRBD2 may fit D (6 bases each). CDR1 and CDR2 from the germline V gene are DFQATT and SNEGSKA (reference sequence). With 3 bases removed from V and 2 bases from J, the gap between germline ends came to 18 bases. The CDR3 extends over 16 amino acids. The CDR3 bases are TGCAGTGCTAGTGGGGGGCAGGGGCGACTCACAGATACGCAGTATTTT. Protein product: CSASGGQGRLTDTQYF.

V usage is TRBV19 and J usage is TRBJ2-4; D is uncertain. In germline, CDR1 is LNHDA, CDR2 SQIVND (reference sequence). The V and J ends lost 2 bases and 7 bases respectively, with 15 bases between them. There are 15 residues in the CDR3. Written as DNA, the CDR3 is TGTGCCAGTAGTATACAAAGGCGTGTCGGGAACATTCAGTACTTC. It translates to CASSIQRRVGNIQYF.

J is TRBJ2-3 and V is TRBV5-1; 8 bases line up with TRBD2. Germline assignment: CDR1 SGHRS and CDR2 YFSETQ. The CDR3 runs to 16 residues. V dropped 0 bases and J dropped 2; count of bases not matched to a gene: 5. The CDR3 nucleotides are TGCGCCAGCAGCTTGGGCCCGGGAGGGACCACAGATACGCAGTATTTT. Amino acids: CASSLGPGGTTDTQYF.

The chain joins TRBV19 to TRBJ2-5, with a possible D match to TRBD1 (7 bases). Trimming stripped 5 bases from V and 2 bases from J, with 15 bases between. CDR1 and CDR2 (germline): LNHDA, SQIVND (reference sequence). The CDR3 spans 15 residues. The CDR3 DNA sequence: TGTGCCAGTAGTGCCAGGGGGGAGAGACAAGAGACCCAGTACTTC. Residues: CASSARGERQETQYF.

This clone was seen a few times. This chain joins TRBV18 and TRBJ1-6; D is uncertain. Germline CDR1 is KGHSH and CDR2 is LQKENI. V dropped 2 bases and J dropped 7 bases, with 12 bases sitting between them. The CDR3 is made up of 15 amino acids. CDR3 bases: TGTGCCAGCTCACCAGAGAGCGGGAGGAATTCACCCCTCCACTTT. Translated: CASSPESGRNSPLHF.

The chain recombines TRBV3-1 (or the pseudogene TRBV3-2) with TRBJ2-1, with TRBD2 identical over 10 bases. V shed 8 bases, J shed 9 bases, and the junction held 13 bases outside the gene matches. The CDR3 covers 15 residues. CDR1 and CDR2 (germline): LGHDT, YNNKEL (reference sequence). The CDR3 protein is CASESSSGGAFEQFF. The CDR3 coding sequence is TGTGCCAGCGAATCCTCCAGCGGGGGGGCCTTTGAGCAGTTCTTC.

The chain combines TRBV10-3 with TRBJ1-5; a possible D gene is TRBD1 (5 bases). CDR1 is ENHRY, CDR2 SYGVKD, per germline. V lost 11 bases and J lost 7, with 18 bases in between. This CDR3 has 13 amino acids. The CDR3 bases are TGTGCCGCGGGGGGGGAAGAGAGGCAGCCCCAGCATTTT. Residues: CAAGGEERQPQHF.

This clone came up once. The chain employs TRBV7-3 and TRBJ2-1; 13 nucleotides align to TRBD2. From germline, CDR1 is SGHTA and CDR2 FQGTGA. V lost 1 base to trimming and J lost 5 bases; unmatched junction nucleotides: 2. This CDR3 is built from 16 residues. The CDR3 loop reads CASSLMGTSGNNEQFF. CDR3 bases: TGTGCCAGCAGCTTAATGGGGACTAGCGGGAACAATGAGCAGTTCTTC. Based on the CDR3 plus reference TRBV7-3 and TRBJ2-1, the full variable domain is GAGVSQTPSNKVTEKGKYVELRCDPISGHTALYWYRQSLGQGPEFLIYFQGTGAADDSGLPNDRFFAVRPEGSVSTLKIQRTERGDSAVYLCASSLMGTSGNNEQFFGPGTRLTVL.

The rearrangement uses TRBV6-5 and TRBJ1-2; TRBD1 matches at 8 bases. The CDR3 has 13 residues. Trimming cost V 5 bases and J 7 bases; bases outside gene matches: 6. Germline lookup yields CDR1 MNHEY and CDR2 SVGAGI. As DNA, the CDR3 is TGTGCCAGCAGTCAACAGGGGGGCCTTGGCTACACCTTC. Its translation: CASSQQGGLGYTF.

Details on this clone: The sample has other DNA sequences that encode this CDR3 too. The CDR3 region has the DNA TGTGCCAGCAGCCCCTGGACTAGCGGGGATCAAGAGACCCAGTACTTC. Amino acid sequence: CASSPWTSGDQETQYF. The chain is built from TRBV3-1 (or the pseudogene TRBV3-2) and TRBJ2-5, with TRBD2 matching over 12 bases. This CDR3 comprises 16 residues. The germline CDR1 and CDR2 sequences are LGHDT and YNNKEL (reference sequence). V dropped 4 bases and J dropped 2; count of bases not matched to a gene: 5.

This clone is a singleton in its sample. At one of its ends the junction is not consistent with the germline gene, which may arise from a read error. The chain employs TRBV7-7 and TRBJ2-1, with 9 bases fitting TRBD1. In germline, CDR1 is SSHAT, CDR2 FNYEAQ (reference sequence). The CDR3 has 18 residues. Here the CDR3 reads CASSLGGLGQGWYNEQFF. Written as DNA, the CDR3 is TGTGCTAGCAGCTTAGGCGGTTTGGGACAGGGTTGGTACAATGAGCAGTTCTTC.

This clone was counted once. The V call is TRBV3-1 (or the pseudogene TRBV3-2), the J call TRBJ2-1; D is ambiguous. The CDR3 length is 13 residues. Germline CDR1 and CDR2: LGHDT and YNNKEL (reference sequence). Trimming shortened V by 4 bases and J by 5 bases, and 9 bases separated the two germline ends. The CDR3: CASSPFRDNEQFF. The CDR3 nucleotides are TGTGCCAGCAGCCCATTCCGGGACAATGAGCAGTTCTTC.

There are a few counts of this clone. V gene TRBV2 combines with J gene TRBJ2-1; 11 bases match TRBD2. CDR1 and CDR2 from the germline V gene are SNHLY and FYNNEI. With V trimmed by 3 bases and J by 4 bases, 2 bases remained unmatched. The CDR3 runs 15 residues. The CDR3 is CASSEASGGYNEQFF. As DNA, the CDR3 is TGTGCCAGCAGTGAGGCTAGCGGGGGGTACAATGAGCAGTTCTTC.

V is TRBV6-4 and J is TRBJ1-1; D call uncertain. The V and J ends lost 4 bases and 1 base respectively, with 7 bases between them. Per the germline V gene, CDR1 is MRHNA and CDR2 is SNTAGT. The CDR3 is 13 amino acids. For the CDR3, the DNA is TGTGCCAGCAGTGGACGGGAGAACACTGAAGCTTTCTTT. It specifies CASSGRENTEAFF.

This rearrangement joins TRBV29-1 to TRBJ1-4; 7 bases are shared with TRBD1. Per germline, CDR1 SQVTM and CDR2 ANQGSEA. V was clipped by 4 bases and J by 8 bases; unmatched bases: 10. This CDR3 is 14 amino acids long. In nucleotides, the CDR3 is TGCAGCGTTGCGCAGACGACAGGGTTGGAAAAACTGTTTTTT. It is translated as CSVAQTTGLEKLFF.

This clone showed up just a few times. The chain uses TRBV12-5 and TRBJ1-1; 8 bases match TRBD1. CDR3 size: 13 residues. Looked up from germline, CDR1 is LGHNT and CDR2 is FRNRAP. With V trimmed by 5 bases and J by 10 bases, 9 bases remained unmatched. This CDR3 is CASGADRGRGAFF. In DNA form, the CDR3 reads TGTGCTAGTGGTGCAGACAGGGGCCGGGGAGCTTTCTTT.

This clone was recorded a few times. The CDR3 DNA reads TGTGCCAGCAGCGCCAGCGGAGAGACCCAGTACTTC. Protein: CASSASGETQYF. The rearrangement joins TRBV7-3 to TRBJ2-5, with a possible D match to TRBD2 (5 bases). V dropped 5 bases and J dropped 4 bases, with 8 bases sitting between them. Looked up from germline, CDR1 is SGHTA and CDR2 is FQGTGA. The CDR3 extends over 12 amino acids.

This chain connects TRBV7-9 to TRBJ1-1; maybe TRBD1 (5 bases). Germline V gene lookup returns CDR1 SEHNR and CDR2 FQNEAQ (reference sequence). Trimming took off 5 bases at V and 3 bases at J, with 10 bases between the two ends. This CDR3 is 13 amino acids long. CDR3 amino acids: CASSLTVDTEAFF. As DNA, the CDR3 is TGTGCCAGCAGCCTGACAGTGGACACTGAAGCTTTCTTT.